The 27 T cell receptor beta chains below come from one sample, sequenced in a study of blood T cell repertoires in COVID-19. The table came from immunoSEQ multiplex PCR; TCRdb's copy has only in-frame clones and leaves some out. Among around 330,000 clones listed, about 91% were seen once. The sequenced material came from PBMCs or T cells enriched from blood (not recorded which). These receptors all come from a young woman who had recovered from COVID-19.

The chain couples TRBV6-2 or TRBV6-3 to TRBJ1-5; 9 nucleotides match TRBD1. This CDR3 is built from 16 residues. V was clipped by 6 bases and J by 3 bases; unmatched bases: 9. CDR1 MNHEY and CDR2 SVGEGT come from the germline V gene. The CDR3 bases are TGTGCCAGCAGCCACGGTGGGACAGGGTACAATCAGCCCCAGCATTTT. Encoded protein: CASSHGGTGYNQPQHF.

The chain has TRBV4-3 and TRBJ1-2, with D maybe TRBD1 (6 bases). Trimming took 1 base from V and 2 from J, leaving 11 bases between them. Germline loops: CDR1 LGHNA, CDR2 YSLEER. CDR3 length: 15 amino acids. CDR3 loop: CASSQAGVQNYGYTF. The CDR3 bases are TGCGCCAGCAGCCAAGCAGGGGTACAGAACTATGGCTACACCTTC.

The rearrangement uses TRBV20-1 and TRBJ1-1, with 7 bases lining up with TRBD1. With V trimmed by 1 base and J by 7 bases, 0 bases remained unmatched. The CDR3 covers 11 residues. CDR1 and CDR2 (germline): DFQATT, SNEGSKA (reference sequence). CDR3 nucleotides: TGCAGTGCTAGAGGGGACAGTGAAGCTTTCTTT. Residues: CSARGDSEAFF.

This rearrangement joins TRBV9 to TRBJ2-3; a possible D gene is TRBD2 (6 bases). The ends were cut back, 0 bases at V and 3 bases at J, with 8 bases in the middle. In germline, CDR1 is SGDLS, CDR2 YYNGEE. The CDR3 covers 14 residues. The CDR3 sequence: CASSVGRGTDTQYF. The CDR3 DNA sequence: TGTGCCAGCAGCGTAGGGAGGGGAACAGATACGCAGTATTTT.

The chain recombines TRBV4-3 with TRBJ2-7, with unresolved D. The V end lost 1 base, the J end lost 1 base, and 11 bases lay between the germline ends. Germline V gene data show CDR1 as LGHNA and CDR2 as YSLEER. This CDR3 has 15 amino acids. The CDR3 spells CASSQGHEPSYEQYF. CDR3 bases: TGCGCCAGCAGCCAAGGGCACGAACCATCCTACGAGCAGTACTTC.

The J gene is TRBJ2-3, the V gene TRBV18; D may be TRBD1 (5 bases). Germline CDR1 KGHSH, CDR2 LQKENI. V was cut by 4 bases and J by 2 bases, with 22 bases left in between. This CDR3 region has 18 residues. In DNA form, the CDR3 reads TGTGCCAGCTCACGGGGCAGGGTCGGCGGCAGACCCACAGATACGCAGTATTTT. Its translation is CASSRGRVGGRPTDTQYF.

CDR3: CASSSGQGRNYGYTF. The CDR3 nucleotides are TGTGCCAGCAGTTCAGGACAGGGACGCAACTATGGCTACACCTTC. V usage is TRBV6-5 and J usage is TRBJ1-2; 8 bases match TRBD1. The germline gives CDR1 MNHEY, CDR2 SVGAGI. This CDR3 region has 15 residues. With V trimmed by 4 bases and J by 2 bases, 6 bases remained unmatched.

This chain links TRBV7-3 with TRBJ1-1, with D possibly TRBD1 on 6 matching bases. The CDR3 runs to 17 residues. Looked up from germline, CDR1 is SGHTA and CDR2 is FQGTGA. Trimming stripped 5 bases from V and 3 bases from J, with 22 bases between. The CDR3, as DNA: TGTGCCAGCAGCCCAGAATATCAGGGGTTAGTGTACACTGAAGCTTTCTTT. Translated, it gives CASSPEYQGLVYTEAFF.

This clone appeared once. The rearrangement uses TRBV7-8 and TRBJ1-1; D is perhaps TRBD1 (5 bases). Trimming removed 7 bases from V and 1 base from J, with 13 bases in between. Germline-derived CDR1 and CDR2 are SGHVS and FQNEAQ. This CDR3 has 14 amino acids. The CDR3 loop is CASNLGAANTEAFF. The CDR3 DNA reads TGTGCCAGCAACCTAGGGGCAGCGAACACTGAAGCTTTCTTT.

The chain couples TRBV6-2 or TRBV6-3 to TRBJ1-1; 7 positions match TRBD1. The V gene's germline CDR1 is MNHEY and CDR2 SVGEGT. The CDR3 is 13 amino acids. V lost 0 bases and J lost 6; bases outside the gene matches: 1. CDR3 protein: CASSYSGQAEAFF. CDR3 sequence (DNA): TGTGCCAGCAGTTACTCCGGACAGGCTGAAGCTTTCTTT.

This chain connects TRBV5-1 to TRBJ2-1; 9 bases agree with TRBD2. V was clipped by 4 bases and J by 10 bases; unmatched bases: 6. Germline lookup yields CDR1 SGHRS and CDR2 YFSETQ. This CDR3 region has 13 residues. As DNA, the CDR3 is TGCGCCAGCAGCGTACAAGCGGGAGGCGAGCAGTTCTTC. It specifies CASSVQAGGEQFF.

The gene calls are TRBV24-1 and TRBJ1-1; 10 bases are a match to TRBD1. Germline CDR1 is KGHDR and CDR2 is SFDVKD. This CDR3 comprises 15 residues. The junction had 5 bases not matched to a gene; V was cut back by 5 bases and J by 3 bases. The CDR3 DNA follows: TGTGCCACCAGTGGTCCCGGGACAGGGGACACTGAAGCTTTCTTT. Translation: CATSGPGTGDTEAFF.

The V and J genes are TRBV24-1 and TRBJ2-7, with a possible D match to TRBD1 (5 bases). The germline gives CDR1 KGHDR, CDR2 SFDVKD. V was cut by 4 bases and J by 4 bases, with 16 bases left in between. This CDR3 contains 15 residues. The CDR3 nucleotides read TGTGCCACCAGTGACTCCACAAAGGGGTTTTACGAGCAGTACTTC. Amino acids: CATSDSTKGFYEQYF.

The V gene is TRBV4-3, the J gene TRBJ1-2, with D maybe TRBD1 (5 bases). In germline, CDR1 is LGHNA, CDR2 YSLEER. The length of the CDR3 is 15 residues. The germline V and J ends were trimmed by 0 bases and 4 bases, with 12 bases remaining between them. For the CDR3, the DNA is TGCGCCAGCAGCCAAGATCGGGGGGTCGGCTATGGCTACACCTTC. Translation gives CASSQDRGVGYGYTF.

The rearrangement joins TRBV9 to TRBJ2-1; 11 bases agree with TRBD2. CDR3 length: 18 residues. Trimming cost V 0 bases and J 0 bases; bases outside gene matches: 5. Germline CDR1 SGDLS, CDR2 YYNGEE. This CDR3 reads CASSVGLAGPSSYNEQFF. Written as DNA, the CDR3 is TGTGCCAGCAGCGTAGGACTAGCGGGACCCAGCTCCTACAATGAGCAGTTCTTC.

The chain has TRBV2 and TRBJ1-6, with D hard to call. V lost 8 bases, J lost 1 base, and 12 bases lay in between. CDR3 length equals 15 residues. Germline values: CDR1 SNHLY, CDR2 FYNNEI. DNA of the CDR3: TGTGCCAGCGCCTCCGACACGTCCTATAATTCACCCCTCCACTTT. Its translation: CASASDTSYNSPLHF.

V gene TRBV4-3 combines with J gene TRBJ2-3, with TRBD2 matching 12 bases. The V gene end was trimmed by 1 base and the J gene end by 4 bases; junction bases not matched to a gene: 3. The V gene's germline CDR1 is LGHNA and CDR2 YSLEER. There are 16 residues in the CDR3. CDR3 residues: CASSQGLAGDADTQYF. The CDR3 coding sequence is TGCGCCAGCAGCCAAGGACTAGCGGGGGACGCAGATACGCAGTATTTT.

V and J are TRBV7-9 and TRBJ2-3, with 9 nucleotides matching TRBD1. Germline CDR1 SEHNR, CDR2 FQNEAQ (reference sequence). This CDR3 region has 17 residues. V lost 5 bases to trimming and J lost 5 bases; unmatched junction nucleotides: 14. The CDR3 protein is CASSDDRDRVRGDTQYF. The CDR3 DNA is TGTGCCAGCAGCGACGACCGGGACAGGGTTAGAGGAGATACGCAGTATTTT.

The CDR3 sequence is CASSLGPKGEQYF. CDR3 sequence (DNA): TGTGCCAGCAGCTTGGGGCCCAAGGGGGAGCAGTACTTC. The rearrangement links TRBV5-6 to TRBJ2-7, with a possible D match to TRBD1 (5 bases). Trimming took off 0 bases at V and 7 bases at J, with 11 bases between the two ends. There are 13 residues in the CDR3. The germline V gene has CDR1 SGHDT and CDR2 YYEEEE.

The chain employs TRBV11-3 and TRBJ2-7, with 8 bases lining up with TRBD1. V lost 5 bases, J lost 4 bases, and 7 bases stayed unmatched. This CDR3 spans 14 amino acids. Germline loops: CDR1 SGHNT, CDR2 YENEEA. The chain's CDR3 is CASSPGQGPYEQYF. Written as DNA, the CDR3 is TGTGCCAGCAGCCCTGGACAGGGACCTTACGAGCAGTACTTC. The full variable domain, with the rest looked up from reference TRBV11-3 and TRBJ2-7, is EAGVVQSPRYKIIEKKQPVAFWCNPISGHNTLYWYLQNLGQGPELLIRYENEEAVDDSQLPKDRFSAERLKGVDSTLKIQPAELGDSAVYLCASSPGQGPYEQYFGPGTRLTVT.

The chain links TRBV7-9 to TRBJ1-3, with TRBD1 matching over 7 bases. Germline V gene data show CDR1 as SEHNR and CDR2 as FQNEAQ (reference sequence). V shed 4 bases, J shed 3 bases, and the junction held 9 bases outside the gene matches. There are 16 residues in the CDR3. The CDR3 loop is CASSSYRGNYGNTIYF. The CDR3 coding sequence is TGTGCCAGCAGCTCATACAGGGGTAATTATGGAAACACCATATATTTT.

The CDR3 region is CASSHGLAGGPTTGELFF. The CDR3 DNA reads TGCGCCAGCAGCCACGGACTAGCGGGAGGGCCGACCACCGGGGAGCTGTTTTTT. The genes are TRBV5-1 and TRBJ2-2; 15 bases align to TRBD2. The CDR3 extends over 18 amino acids. With 4 bases clipped from V and 4 bases from J, the junction kept 8 bases outside the gene matches. From germline, CDR1 is SGHRS and CDR2 YFSETQ. Full variable domain (missing parts from reference TRBV5-1 and TRBJ2-2): KAGVTQTPRYLIKTRGQQVTLSCSPISGHRSVSWYQQTPGQGLQFLFEYFSETQRNKGNFPGRFSGRQFSNSRSEMNVSTLELGDSALYLCASSHGLAGGPTTGELFFGEGSRLTVL.

The V call is TRBV27, the J call TRBJ2-3; 9 bases agree with TRBD1. Germline lookup yields CDR1 MNHEY and CDR2 SMNVEV (reference sequence). V dropped 5 bases and J dropped 4; count of bases not matched to a gene: 4. The CDR3 is 14 amino acids. The DNA for the CDR3 is TGTGCCAGCAGTCCGCGGACAGGGGCAGATACGCAGTATTTT. Residues: CASSPRTGADTQYF.

CDR3 nucleotides: TGTGCCAGCTCACCATCGGGGTCTAGCTCCTACAATGAGCAGTTCTTC. It yields the protein CASSPSGSSSYNEQFF. The rearrangement links TRBV18 to TRBJ2-1, with a weak D call TRBD2 (5 bases). CDR1 and CDR2 from the germline V gene are KGHSH and LQKENI. Trimming cost V 2 bases and J 0 bases, with 11 bases left between them. The CDR3 has 16 amino acids.

This chain connects TRBV7-3 to TRBJ1-2; D unresolved. The germline gives CDR1 SGHTA, CDR2 FQGTGA. This CDR3 is 12 amino acids long. Trimming shortened V by 7 bases and J by 5 bases, and 11 bases separated the two germline ends. The DNA for the CDR3 is TGTGCCAGCACCCAGGTTGAGTATGGCTACACCTTC. Residues: CASTQVEYGYTF.

The V call is TRBV4-1, the J call TRBJ1-2, with a weak D call TRBD1 (5 bases). The CDR3 is made up of 16 amino acids. The V gene lost 3 bases and the J gene lost 5 bases, with 19 bases spanning the gap. Germline V gives CDR1 MGHRA, CDR2 YSYEKL. The CDR3 bases are TGCGCCAGCAGCCAGAGACCGGACACCCCGTTATATGGCTACACCTTC. The encoded protein is CASSQRPDTPLYGYTF.

V usage is TRBV18 and J usage is TRBJ2-7; TRBD1 matches at 7 bases. J was trimmed by 6 bases and V by 3 bases; bases with no gene match: 8. Germline-derived CDR1 and CDR2 are KGHSH and LQKENI. There are 14 residues in the CDR3. CDR3 in DNA: TGTGCCAGCTCACCGGCAGTGACAGGGACCGAGCAGTACTTC. It codes for CASSPAVTGTEQYF.